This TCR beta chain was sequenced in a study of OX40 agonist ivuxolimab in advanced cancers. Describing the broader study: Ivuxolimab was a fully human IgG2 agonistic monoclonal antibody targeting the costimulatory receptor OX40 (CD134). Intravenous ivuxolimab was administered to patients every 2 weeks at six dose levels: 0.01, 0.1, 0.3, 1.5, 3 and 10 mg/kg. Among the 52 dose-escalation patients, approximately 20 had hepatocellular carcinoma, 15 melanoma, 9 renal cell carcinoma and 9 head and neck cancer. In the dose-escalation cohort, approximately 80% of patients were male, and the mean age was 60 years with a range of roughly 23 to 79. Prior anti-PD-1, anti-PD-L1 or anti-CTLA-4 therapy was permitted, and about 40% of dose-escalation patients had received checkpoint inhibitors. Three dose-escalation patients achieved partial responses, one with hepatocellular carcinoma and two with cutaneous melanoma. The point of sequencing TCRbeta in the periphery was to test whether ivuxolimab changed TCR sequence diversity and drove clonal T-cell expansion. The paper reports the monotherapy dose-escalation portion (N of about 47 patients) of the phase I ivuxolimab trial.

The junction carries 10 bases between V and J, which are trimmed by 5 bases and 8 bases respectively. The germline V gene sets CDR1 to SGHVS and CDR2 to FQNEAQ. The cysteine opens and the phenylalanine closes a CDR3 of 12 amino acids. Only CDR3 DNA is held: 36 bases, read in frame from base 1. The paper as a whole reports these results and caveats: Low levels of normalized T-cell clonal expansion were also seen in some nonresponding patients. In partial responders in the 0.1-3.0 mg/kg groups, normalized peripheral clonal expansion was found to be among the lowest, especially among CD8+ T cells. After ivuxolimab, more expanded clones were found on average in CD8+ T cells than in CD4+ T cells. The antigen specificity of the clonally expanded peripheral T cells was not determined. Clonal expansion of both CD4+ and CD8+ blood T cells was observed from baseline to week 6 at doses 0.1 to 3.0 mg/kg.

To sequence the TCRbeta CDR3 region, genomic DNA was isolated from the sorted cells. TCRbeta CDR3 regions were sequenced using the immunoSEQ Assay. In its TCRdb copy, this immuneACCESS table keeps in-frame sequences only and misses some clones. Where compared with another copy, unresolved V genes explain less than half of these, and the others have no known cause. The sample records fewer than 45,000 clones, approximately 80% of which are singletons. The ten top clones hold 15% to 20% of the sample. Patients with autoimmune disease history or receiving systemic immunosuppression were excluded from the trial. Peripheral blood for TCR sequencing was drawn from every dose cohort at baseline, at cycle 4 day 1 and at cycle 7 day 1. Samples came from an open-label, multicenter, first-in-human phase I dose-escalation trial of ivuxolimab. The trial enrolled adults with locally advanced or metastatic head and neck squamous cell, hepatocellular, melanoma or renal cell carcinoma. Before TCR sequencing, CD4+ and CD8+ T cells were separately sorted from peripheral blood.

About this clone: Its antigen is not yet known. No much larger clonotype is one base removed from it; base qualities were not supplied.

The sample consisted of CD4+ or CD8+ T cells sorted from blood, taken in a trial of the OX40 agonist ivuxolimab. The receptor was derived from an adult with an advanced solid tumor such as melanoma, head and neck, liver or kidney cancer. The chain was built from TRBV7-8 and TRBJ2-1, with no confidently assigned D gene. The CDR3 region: CASSPDEDEQFF. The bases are TGTGCCAGCAGCCCTGATGAGGATGAGCAGTTCTTC.